These 27 T cell receptor beta chains were sequenced from one sample in a study of technical replicates of blood from a few donors. The repertoire was sequenced with immunoSEQ multiplex PCR; TCRdb's copy has only in-frame clones and lacks some. The sample yields under 85,000 clones, around 97% seen once. The material sequenced was T cells isolated from PBMCs. The receptors stem from a human donor in good health.

This sequence joins TRBV7-2 and TRBJ2-7; 7 positions match TRBD1. The CDR3 is 14 residues long. CDR1 is SGHTA, CDR2 FQGNSA, per germline. The J segment lost 6 bases and the V segment lost 5 bases, leaving 10 bases of the junction unmatched. Here the CDR3 DNA reads TGTGCCAGCAGCACGACAGGGATCACGGGCGAGCAGTACTTC. This sequence encodes CASSTTGITGEQYF.

V and J are TRBV29-1 and TRBJ2-1; maybe TRBD1 (6 bases). The CDR3 has 13 amino acids. In germline, CDR1 is SQVTM, CDR2 ANQGSEA. V shed 3 bases and J shed 9 bases, with 15 bases lying between them. CDR3 in amino acids: CSVDRSGVGEQFF. CDR3 sequence (DNA): TGCAGCGTTGATAGATCAGGGGTCGGTGAGCAGTTCTTC.

The chain couples TRBV11-1 to TRBJ1-1; weak D call: TRBD1 (5 bases). Trimming shortened V by 5 bases and J by 1 base, and 11 bases separated the two germline ends. Germline values: CDR1 SGHAT, CDR2 FQDESV (reference sequence). This CDR3 contains 14 residues. DNA of the CDR3: TGTGCCAGCAGCGAGGGACTTACGAACACTGAAGCTTTCTTT. Translated: CASSEGLTNTEAFF.

The chain recombines TRBV7-9 with TRBJ2-7, with 7 bases that match TRBD2. Germline assignment: CDR1 SEHNR and CDR2 FQNEAQ (reference sequence). This CDR3 region has 14 residues. J was trimmed by 2 bases and V by 8 bases; bases with no gene match: 9. The CDR3 DNA reads TGTGCCAGCCTCAACTCTAGCGGCACCTACGAGCAGTACTTC. Translating gives CASLNSSGTYEQYF.

The chain combines TRBV9 with TRBJ2-1; 8 bases line up with TRBD2. The CDR3 has 18 residues. V gave up 0 bases and J gave up 5 bases; unmatched junction bases: 13. Germline V gene sequence: CDR1 SGDLS, CDR2 YYNGEE. The CDR3 sequence is CASSVASSGGPRNNEQFF. The CDR3 region has the DNA TGTGCCAGCAGCGTAGCTTCATCGGGAGGGCCTAGAAACAATGAGCAGTTCTTC. Filled out from reference TRBV9 and TRBJ2-1, the complete variable domain reads DSGVTQTPKHLITATGQRVTLRCSPRSGDLSVYWYQQSLDQGLQFLIQYYNGEERAKGNILERFSAQQFPDLHSELNLSSLELGDSALYFCASSVASSGGPRNNEQFFGPGTRLTVL.

The chain employs TRBV11-2 and TRBJ2-3, with TRBD2 as a possible D gene (6 bases). Deletions cut 5 bases from V and 0 bases from J, with 15 bases between. CDR3 length: 16 amino acids. CDR1 SGHAT and CDR2 FQNNGV come from the germline V gene. In nucleotides, the CDR3 is TGTGCCAGCAGCGCCCGGAGGGCCGGAAGCACAGATACGCAGTATTTT. Its translation: CASSARRAGSTDTQYF.

The chain is built from TRBV5-6 and TRBJ2-7; D gene ambiguous. CDR3 length equals 18 residues. Germline V lookup: CDR1 SGHDT, CDR2 YYEEEE. The germline V and J ends were trimmed by 1 base and 3 bases, with 23 bases remaining between them. The CDR3 sequence: CASSLFVTTSHEIYEQYF. The DNA of the CDR3 is TGTGCCAGCAGCTTGTTCGTAACGACATCCCATGAGATCTACGAGCAGTACTTC.

The chain carries TRBV15 and TRBJ2-5; D is undetermined. The CDR3 length is 13 residues. Germline V gene sequence: CDR1 LNHNV, CDR2 YYDKDF (reference sequence). The V gene lost 5 bases and the J gene lost 3 bases, with 10 bases spanning the gap. The CDR3 here is CATSHLTKETQYF. As DNA, the CDR3 is TGTGCCACCAGCCACCTGACAAAAGAGACCCAGTACTTC.

The chain carries TRBV6-6 and TRBJ2-1; D uncertain. Germline CDR1 reads MNHNY; CDR2 reads SVGAGI (reference sequence). V was pared by 5 bases and J by 6 bases, with 2 bases between. The CDR3 is made up of 10 amino acids. This CDR3 is CASSRNEQFF. The CDR3 bases are TGTGCCAGCAGTCGCAATGAGCAGTTCTTC.

The rearrangement joins TRBV7-2 to TRBJ2-5; 8 nucleotides match TRBD2. The CDR3 covers 15 residues. The trim removed 1 base at V and 6 bases at J, leaving 7 bases unmatched. Germline V gives CDR1 SGHTA, CDR2 FQGNSA. The CDR3 bases are TGTGCCAGCAGCTTAGATGGTGCGGGAGGTCAGACCCAGTACTTC. The encoded protein is CASSLDGAGGQTQYF.

V gene TRBV6-5 combines with J gene TRBJ2-2; possible D gene TRBD2, 6 bases. Germline assignment: CDR1 MNHEY and CDR2 SVGAGI. The CDR3 extends over 11 amino acids. Between the trimmed V and J ends, which lost 11 bases and 4 bases, there was a span of 8 bases. In DNA, the CDR3 is TGTGCCGTCGGGGGCACCGGGGAGCTGTTTTTT. Translated, it gives CAVGGTGELFF.

V and J are TRBV27 and TRBJ2-1; 11 bases align to TRBD1. Germline CDR1 is MNHEY and CDR2 is SMNVEV (reference sequence). The CDR3 has 14 residues. With 6 bases clipped from V and 5 bases from J, the junction kept 3 bases outside the gene matches. The CDR3 bases are TGTGCCAGCAGACTGGGACAGGGGGACAATGAGCAGTTCTTC. Amino acids: CASRLGQGDNEQFF.

V usage is TRBV19 and J usage is TRBJ1-1, with 7 bases matching TRBD1. V trimming: 7 bases; J trimming: 4 bases; junction bases outside the gene matches: 15. This CDR3 contains 16 residues. Germline V CDR1 and CDR2: LNHDA, SQIVND (reference sequence). CDR3 region: CASNTQGSSGRTEAFF. CDR3 nucleotides: TGTGCCAGTAACACACAGGGGTCGTCAGGTCGCACTGAAGCTTTCTTT.

The chain uses TRBV5-8 and TRBJ2-7; 9 bases align to TRBD1. This CDR3 has 14 residues. Germline values: CDR1 SGHTS, CDR2 YDEGEE. V shed 4 bases and J 4 bases; nucleotides not matched to a gene: 6. The DNA for the CDR3 is TGTGCCAGCAGCCCCGGGACAGGGTCATACGAGCAGTACTTC. It specifies CASSPGTGSYEQYF.

The chain combines TRBV14 with TRBJ1-1; maybe TRBD1 (6 bases). Trimming stripped 4 bases from V and 3 bases from J, with 9 bases between. Germline-derived CDR1 and CDR2 are SGHDN and FVKESK. The CDR3 spans 13 residues. CDR3 nucleotide sequence: TGTGCCAGCAGCCGAGGGGGTTACACTGAAGCTTTCTTT. This sequence encodes CASSRGGYTEAFF.

The J gene is TRBJ1-4, the V gene TRBV4-3; D remains ambiguous. The CDR3 is 15 amino acids. V was pared by 3 bases and J by 0 bases, with 8 bases between. The germline gives CDR1 LGHNA, CDR2 YSLEER. The CDR3 spells CASSHGVSTNEKLFF. The CDR3 DNA reads TGCGCCAGCAGCCACGGAGTTTCAACTAATGAAAAACTGTTTTTT.

The genes are TRBV30 and TRBJ2-1; D unclear. V shed 0 bases and J shed 0 bases, with 6 bases lying between them. Germline CDR1 and CDR2: GTSNPN and SVGIG (reference sequence). There are 14 residues in the CDR3. CDR3 sequence: CAWSVGSSYNEQFF. The CDR3, as DNA: TGTGCCTGGAGTGTTGGCAGCTCCTACAATGAGCAGTTCTTC.

This chain links TRBV4-1 with TRBJ1-1, with D possibly matching TRBD1 (5 bases). The V gene lost 1 base and the J gene lost 3 bases, with 9 bases spanning the gap. CDR1 is MGHRA and CDR2 is YSYEKL in the germline V gene. The CDR3 is made up of 14 amino acids. CDR3 in DNA: TGCGCCAGCAGCCAAGTCACAGGCTACACTGAAGCTTTCTTT. Translation: CASSQVTGYTEAFF.

V gene TRBV11-3 combines with J gene TRBJ1-1; tentative D call: TRBD1 (5 bases). V was shortened by 6 bases and J by 8 bases, with 10 bases between the two germline ends. The length of the CDR3 is 11 residues. CDR1 and CDR2 from the germline V gene are SGHNT and YENEEA. The CDR3 is CASSQQAEAFF. CDR3 nucleotide sequence: TGTGCCAGCAGTCAACAGGCAGAAGCTTTCTTT.

The J gene is TRBJ2-2, the V gene TRBV6-1, with TRBD2 matching 10 bases. Germline V lookup: CDR1 MNHNS, CDR2 SASEGT. The length of the CDR3 is 15 residues. The trim removed 4 bases at V and 6 bases at J, leaving 5 bases unmatched. The chain's CDR3 is CASSALAGAAGELFF. CDR3 DNA: TGTGCCAGCAGTGCCCTAGCGGGAGCAGCCGGGGAGCTGTTTTTT.

The chain links TRBV10-2 to TRBJ2-3, with TRBD2 as a possible D gene (6 bases). CDR1 is WSHSY and CDR2 is SAAADI in the germline V gene. CDR3 size: 13 residues. The V end was cut by 3 bases, the J end by 5 bases, with 9 bases between. The CDR3 DNA sequence: TGCGCCAGCAGTGATGGAGGGAGAGATACGCAGTATTTT. Amino acids: CASSDGGRDTQYF.

The genes are TRBV28 and TRBJ2-3; 7 bases are shared with TRBD1. CDR1 and CDR2 (germline): MDHEN, SYDVKM. V lost 4 bases to trimming and J lost 4 bases; unmatched junction nucleotides: 8. The length of the CDR3 is 15 residues. The CDR3 DNA reads TGTGCCAGCAGTTCTAGCACGACAGGGCCAGATACGCAGTATTTT. This gives the protein CASSSSTTGPDTQYF.

The V and J genes are TRBV7-9 and TRBJ2-2; 10 positions match TRBD1. This CDR3 has 15 amino acids. V lost 5 bases, J lost 5 bases, and 5 bases stayed unmatched. Germline-derived CDR1 and CDR2 are SEHNR and FQNEAQ (reference sequence). The CDR3 DNA reads as TGTGCCAGCAGCCCGGGACAGGGGCGTACCGGGGAGCTGTTTTTT. It is translated as CASSPGQGRTGELFF.

The rearrangement joins TRBV28 to TRBJ1-5; possible D gene TRBD1, 6 bases. Germline loops: CDR1 MDHEN, CDR2 SYDVKM. CDR3 length: 12 amino acids. V was clipped by 6 bases and J by 9 bases, with 12 bases between them. In DNA form, the CDR3 reads TGTGCCAGCAGCCCTAGGGGGGGGCCCCAGCATTTT. Protein product: CASSPRGGPQHF.

The chain has TRBV10-3 and TRBJ2-1; TRBD2 matches at 10 bases. Germline CDR1 is ENHRY and CDR2 is SYGVKD. V lost 6 bases, J lost 0 bases, and 17 bases stayed unmatched. This CDR3 contains 20 residues. CDR3 residues: CAISDVLGLADQSSYNEQFF. The CDR3 DNA sequence: TGTGCCATCAGCGACGTTCTAGGACTAGCGGACCAGAGCTCCTACAATGAGCAGTTCTTC.

The chain recombines TRBV6-5 with TRBJ2-1; TRBD2 matches at 8 bases. The CDR3 is made up of 13 amino acids. Germline trimming cut 8 bases from V and 6 bases from J; bases unmatched to any gene: 6. Germline values: CDR1 MNHEY, CDR2 SVGAGI. The CDR3 region is CASGPGLGNEQFF. CDR3 in DNA: TGTGCCAGCGGACCGGGACTAGGCAATGAGCAGTTCTTC.

This chain joins TRBV9 and TRBJ2-7; TRBD2 matches 11 bases. The germline V gene has CDR1 SGDLS and CDR2 YYNGEE. Germline trimming cut 3 bases from V and 4 bases from J; bases unmatched to any gene: 6. The CDR3 contains 15 residues. The CDR3 reads CASSASGTSGYEQYF. Written as DNA, the CDR3 is TGTGCCAGCAGCGCTTCCGGGACTAGCGGTTACGAGCAGTACTTC.